A selection of T cell receptor beta chains follows, all from one sample in a study of beta chain features in type 1 diabetes. Assay: immunoSEQ multiplex PCR; the TCRdb copy retains only in-frame clones and omits some. Altogether around 260,000 clones are present, roughly 25% being singletons, with the ten largest covering 0.012%. Sequencing used naive CD4+ T cells from blood. The receptor set was obtained from a woman under 40 with type 1 diabetes. Both conserved end residues are part of each CDR3. D genes are given only for firm matches. Size values are once, few and many counts, or a class for expanded clones, and some rows have none.

j_call: TRBJ2-5
v_call: TRBV5-1
clone_size: NA
d_call: NA
cdr3_aa: CASSLVRGTDQETQYF
cdr3_nt: TGCGCCAGCAGCTTGGTAAGGGGGACGGACCAAGAGACCCAGTACTTC

j_call: TRBJ2-7
v_call: TRBV10-3
clone_size: few
d_call: TRBD2
cdr3_aa: CAIRGLAGNSYEQYF
cdr3_nt: TGTGCCATCAGGGGGTTAGCGGGAAACTCCTACGAGCAGTACTTC

j_call: TRBJ1-2
v_call: TRBV5-8
clone_size: NA
d_call: TRBD1
cdr3_aa: CASSLGQGSGYTF
cdr3_nt: TGTGCCAGCAGCCTCGGACAGGGAAGTGGCTACACCTTC

j_call: TRBJ2-7
v_call: TRBV5-1
clone_size: NA
d_call: TRBD2
cdr3_aa: CASSFTSGSSYEQYF
cdr3_nt: TGCGCCAGCAGCTTTACTAGCGGGAGCTCCTACGAGCAGTACTTC

j_call: TRBJ1-5
v_call: TRBV7-9
clone_size: few
d_call: TRBD1
cdr3_aa: CASSPWTGGNQPQHF
cdr3_nt: TGTGCCAGCAGCCCTTGGACAGGGGGAAATCAGCCCCAGCATTTT

j_call: TRBJ2-2
v_call: TRBV29-1
clone_size: few
d_call: TRBD1
cdr3_aa: CSVARDRVAGELFF
cdr3_nt: TGCAGCGTTGCACGGGACAGGGTAGCCGGGGAGCTGTTTTTT

j_call: TRBJ1-5
v_call: TRBV28
clone_size: few
d_call: TRBD1
cdr3_aa: CASSSGTGVGQPQHF
cdr3_nt: TGTGCCAGCAGTTCGGGGACAGGGGTGGGTCAGCCCCAGCATTTT

j_call: TRBJ1-2
v_call: TRBV5-1
clone_size: NA
d_call: NA
cdr3_aa: CASSLDRENYGYTF
cdr3_nt: TGCGCCAGCAGCTTGGACAGGGAGAACTATGGCTACACCTTC

j_call: TRBJ2-6
v_call: TRBV2
clone_size: few
d_call: TRBD1
cdr3_aa: CANTPRGQFSGANVLTF
cdr3_nt: TGTGCCAACACACCGAGGGGGCAGTTCTCTGGGGCCAACGTCCTGACTTTC

j_call: TRBJ1-1
v_call: TRBV19
clone_size: NA
d_call: NA
cdr3_aa: CASSLVAGNTEAFF
cdr3_nt: TGTGCCAGTAGTCTCGTCGCGGGGAACACTGAAGCTTTCTTT

j_call: TRBJ1-2
v_call: TRBV9
clone_size: few
d_call: NA
cdr3_aa: CASSKTLTENYGYTF
cdr3_nt: TGTGCCAGCAGCAAAACCTTGACGGAGAACTATGGCTACACCTTC

j_call: TRBJ2-1
v_call: TRBV15
clone_size: few
d_call: TRBD1
cdr3_aa: CATSRDRQYNEQFF
cdr3_nt: TGTGCCACCAGCCGGGACAGACAGTACAATGAGCAGTTCTTC

j_call: TRBJ2-1
v_call: TRBV28
clone_size: NA
d_call: TRBD2
cdr3_aa: CASSFPPHGREHNEQFF
cdr3_nt: TGTGCCAGCAGTTTTCCCCCCCACGGGCGGGAGCACAATGAGCAGTTCTTC

j_call: TRBJ2-5
v_call: TRBV30
clone_size: NA
d_call: TRBD2
cdr3_aa: CAWSRGGETQYF
cdr3_nt: TGTGCCTGGAGCCGGGGGGGAGAGACCCAGTACTTC

j_call: TRBJ2-2
v_call: TRBV30
clone_size: NA
d_call: NA
cdr3_aa: CAFGGGAGTGELFF
cdr3_nt: TGTGCCTTTGGTGGGGGCGCGGGCACCGGGGAGCTGTTTTTT

j_call: TRBJ1-1
v_call: TRBV9
clone_size: NA
d_call: TRBD1
cdr3_aa: CASSVPSGGTEAFF
cdr3_nt: TGTGCCAGCAGCGTACCCTCAGGGGGCACTGAAGCTTTCTTT

j_call: TRBJ2-3
v_call: TRBV25-1
clone_size: NA
d_call: NA
cdr3_aa: CASSEPRGTDTQYF
cdr3_nt: TGTGCCAGCAGTGAACCAAGGGGTACAGATACGCAGTATTTT

j_call: TRBJ2-7
v_call: TRBV6-1
clone_size: few
d_call: NA
cdr3_aa: CAYTQDGDEQYF
cdr3_nt: TGTGCCTATACTCAGGACGGGGACGAGCAGTACTTC

j_call: TRBJ2-1
v_call: TRBV18
clone_size: few
d_call: NA
cdr3_aa: CASSPGTGYNEQFF
cdr3_nt: TGTGCCAGCTCACCCGGGACTGGCTACAATGAGCAGTTCTTC

j_call: TRBJ2-3
v_call: TRBV29-1
clone_size: few
d_call: TRBD2
cdr3_aa: CSVGLAGADTQYF
cdr3_nt: TGCAGCGTTGGTCTGGCGGGAGCAGATACGCAGTATTTT

j_call: TRBJ1-5
v_call: TRBV30
clone_size: few
d_call: NA
cdr3_aa: CAWSERVYQPQHF
cdr3_nt: TGTGCCTGGAGTGAAAGAGTATATCAGCCCCAGCATTTT

j_call: TRBJ2-3
v_call: TRBV5-4
clone_size: once
d_call: TRBD2
cdr3_aa: CASSAKREGRDTQYF
cdr3_nt: TGTGCCAGCAGCGCTAAGCGGGAGGGGAGGGATACGCAGTATTTT

j_call: TRBJ2-5
v_call: TRBV7-3
clone_size: NA
d_call: NA
cdr3_aa: CASSLSGVGTQYF
cdr3_nt: TGTGCCAGCAGCTTAAGCGGGGTGGGAACCCAGTACTTC

j_call: TRBJ2-6
v_call: TRBV29-1
clone_size: NA
d_call: NA
cdr3_aa: CSVREIGANVLTF
cdr3_nt: TGCAGCGTCAGGGAAATAGGGGCCAACGTCCTGACTTTC

j_call: TRBJ1-1
v_call: TRBV7-9
clone_size: NA
d_call: NA
cdr3_aa: CASSLGGQNNEAFF
cdr3_nt: TGTGCCAGCAGCTTAGGAGGGCAGAATAATGAAGCTTTCTTT

j_call: TRBJ2-5
v_call: TRBV5-1
clone_size: few
d_call: NA
cdr3_aa: CASSPLSQGDQETQYF
cdr3_nt: TGCGCCAGCAGCCCCCTCTCACAGGGAGACCAAGAGACCCAGTACTTC

j_call: TRBJ2-2
v_call: TRBV19
clone_size: few
d_call: NA
cdr3_aa: CASNEVVTGELFF
cdr3_nt: TGTGCCAGTAACGAGGTGGTAACCGGGGAGCTGTTTTTT

j_call: TRBJ1-2
v_call: TRBV7-9
clone_size: NA
d_call: NA
cdr3_aa: CASSLASGNYGYTF
cdr3_nt: TGTGCCAGCAGCTTAGCATCGGGGAACTATGGCTACACCTTC

j_call: TRBJ1-1
v_call: TRBV11-3
clone_size: NA
d_call: TRBD1
cdr3_aa: CASSKTGTTEAFF
cdr3_nt: TGTGCCAGCAGCAAGACAGGGACCACTGAAGCTTTCTTT

j_call: TRBJ2-7
v_call: TRBV15
clone_size: NA
d_call: NA
cdr3_aa: CATSYGRGSYEQYF
cdr3_nt: TGTGCCACCAGCTACGGCAGGGGATCCTACGAGCAGTACTTC

j_call: TRBJ2-5
v_call: TRBV30
clone_size: few
d_call: NA
cdr3_aa: CAWSRVDLEAQYF
cdr3_nt: TGTGCCTGGAGCCGGGTGGATTTAGAAGCCCAGTACTTC

j_call: TRBJ1-2
v_call: TRBV6-6
clone_size: few
d_call: TRBD1
cdr3_aa: CASSYRGTDYGYTF
cdr3_nt: TGTGCCAGCAGTTACCGGGGGACAGATTATGGCTACACCTTC

j_call: TRBJ2-7
v_call: TRBV27
clone_size: few
d_call: TRBD1
cdr3_aa: CASSASDRGLLEQYF
cdr3_nt: TGTGCCAGCAGTGCATCCGACAGGGGGCTTCTCGAGCAGTACTTC

j_call: TRBJ2-7
v_call: TRBV15
clone_size: few
d_call: TRBD1
cdr3_aa: CATSSPLGQVSYEQYF
cdr3_nt: TGTGCCACCAGCAGTCCCCTCGGACAGGTCTCCTACGAGCAGTACTTC

j_call: TRBJ2-1
v_call: TRBV11-2
clone_size: few
d_call: NA
cdr3_aa: CASSLVRDNEQFF
cdr3_nt: TGTGCCAGCAGCTTAGTCAGGGACAATGAGCAGTTCTTC

j_call: TRBJ2-7
v_call: TRBV21-1
clone_size: NA
d_call: NA
cdr3_aa: CASSKGDYPSYEQYF
cdr3_nt: TGTGCCAGCAGCAAAGGGGACTACCCCTCCTACGAGCAGTACTTC

j_call: TRBJ1-2
v_call: TRBV30
clone_size: few
d_call: NA
cdr3_aa: CAWTKNEVDGYTF
cdr3_nt: TGTGCCTGGACCAAAAATGAGGTAGATGGCTACACCTTC

j_call: TRBJ1-2
v_call: TRBV15
clone_size: NA
d_call: TRBD1
cdr3_aa: CATSRDMTGGHGYTF
cdr3_nt: TGTGCCACCAGCAGAGATATGACAGGGGGCCATGGCTACACCTTC

j_call: TRBJ1-1
v_call: TRBV30
clone_size: NA
d_call: NA
cdr3_aa: CAWSRTGTEAFF
cdr3_nt: TGTGCCTGGAGCCGTACAGGGACTGAAGCTTTCTTT

j_call: TRBJ2-1
v_call: TRBV19
clone_size: NA
d_call: NA
cdr3_aa: CASSSDTSNRYNEQFF
cdr3_nt: TGTGCCAGTAGTTCCGACACCAGCAACAGGTACAATGAGCAGTTCTTC

j_call: TRBJ1-5
v_call: TRBV30
clone_size: NA
d_call: NA
cdr3_aa: CAWSKGAGNQPQHF
cdr3_nt: TGTGCCTGGAGTAAAGGGGCAGGCAATCAGCCCCAGCATTTT

j_call: TRBJ1-4
v_call: TRBV4-1
clone_size: NA
d_call: NA
cdr3_aa: CASSQVGWQGGINEKLFF
cdr3_nt: TGCGCCAGCAGCCAGGTGGGATGGCAGGGAGGAATTAATGAAAAACTGTTTTTT

j_call: TRBJ2-3
v_call: TRBV7-2
clone_size: few
d_call: TRBD1
cdr3_aa: CASSSGQGTDTQYF
cdr3_nt: TGTGCCAGCAGCTCAGGACAGGGCACAGATACGCAGTATTTT

j_call: TRBJ2-1
v_call: TRBV2
clone_size: few
d_call: NA
cdr3_aa: CASSKFGSYNEQFF
cdr3_nt: TGTGCCAGCAGCAAATTCGGCTCCTACAATGAGCAGTTCTTC

j_call: TRBJ2-4
v_call: TRBV10-2
clone_size: NA
d_call: NA
cdr3_aa: CASIDPPGENIQYF
cdr3_nt: TGCGCCAGCATCGACCCACCCGGGGAAAACATTCAGTACTTC

j_call: TRBJ1-1
v_call: TRBV9
clone_size: few
d_call: NA
cdr3_aa: CASSGQVLDTEAFF
cdr3_nt: TGTGCCAGCAGCGGGCAAGTTTTGGACACTGAAGCTTTCTTT

j_call: TRBJ1-2
v_call: TRBV29-1
clone_size: few
d_call: NA
cdr3_aa: CSVESRRGYGYTF
cdr3_nt: TGCAGCGTTGAGTCCCGGAGGGGCTATGGCTACACCTTC

j_call: TRBJ2-7
v_call: TRBV29-1
clone_size: NA
d_call: TRBD2
cdr3_aa: CSVLRGLAGSEQYF
cdr3_nt: TGCAGCGTCCTCCGGGGACTAGCGGGATCGGAGCAGTACTTC

j_call: TRBJ2-5
v_call: TRBV6-5
clone_size: few
d_call: NA
cdr3_aa: CASSFIQNQETQYF
cdr3_nt: TGTGCCAGCAGTTTCATACAGAACCAAGAGACCCAGTACTTC

j_call: TRBJ2-1
v_call: TRBV29-1
clone_size: NA
d_call: TRBD1
cdr3_aa: CSDTDRVEEFF
cdr3_nt: TGCAGCGACACGGACAGGGTCGAGGAGTTCTTC

j_call: TRBJ1-5
v_call: TRBV2
clone_size: NA
d_call: NA
cdr3_aa: CASSPRGLGQPQHF
cdr3_nt: TGTGCCAGCAGTCCAAGGGGATTAGGGCAGCCCCAGCATTTT

j_call: TRBJ2-1
v_call: TRBV5-1
clone_size: few
d_call: TRBD2
cdr3_aa: CASSLAFSGSDSNEQFF
cdr3_nt: TGCGCCAGCAGCTTGGCCTTTAGCGGGAGTGATTCCAATGAGCAGTTCTTC

j_call: TRBJ2-1
v_call: TRBV6-5
clone_size: NA
d_call: TRBD2
cdr3_aa: CASSYTGLAGVNEQFF
cdr3_nt: TGTGCCAGCAGTTACACGGGACTAGCGGGAGTCAATGAGCAGTTCTTC

j_call: TRBJ2-6
v_call: TRBV18
clone_size: NA
d_call: NA
cdr3_aa: CASSPQDTASGANVLTF
cdr3_nt: TGTGCCAGCTCACCTCAGGACACAGCCTCTGGGGCCAACGTCCTGACTTTC

j_call: TRBJ2-7
v_call: TRBV18
clone_size: few
d_call: TRBD1
cdr3_aa: CASSPLTGDTYEQYF
cdr3_nt: TGTGCCAGCTCACCTTTGACAGGGGACACCTACGAGCAGTACTTC

j_call: TRBJ1-4
v_call: TRBV28
clone_size: few
d_call: TRBD1
cdr3_aa: CASTLDRGGEKLFF
cdr3_nt: TGTGCCAGCACCCTCGACAGGGGTGGGGAAAAACTGTTTTTT

j_call: TRBJ2-5
v_call: TRBV29-1
clone_size: few
d_call: NA
cdr3_aa: CSGSSGIETQYF
cdr3_nt: TGCAGCGGGAGCTCAGGGATCGAGACCCAGTACTTC

j_call: TRBJ2-5
v_call: TRBV25-1
clone_size: NA
d_call: TRBD2
cdr3_aa: CASSTGTSGTIIQETQYF
cdr3_nt: TGTGCCAGTTCAACCGGGACTAGCGGGACGATTATCCAAGAGACCCAGTACTTC